Given below is one T cell receptor (beta chain) in context. The CDR3 runs to 14 residues. V dropped 0 bases and J dropped 6 bases, with 15 bases sitting between them. Per the germline V gene, CDR1 is SQVTM and CDR2 is ANQGSEA. The sample originates from a study of T cells after yellow fever vaccination. Whole-study context: Any fraction with a low cell number was prepared using SMART-Seq v4 Ultra Low Input.

Template switching by 5'RACE produced TCR cDNA, adding a universal primer site and UMIs. TCRdb reprocessed the 5' RACE reads via MiXCR and lists one record per CDR3 protein. The data show about 85,000 distinct CDR3 sequences, approximately 12% seen once. The study's findings and limits: A large majority of primary-vaccination clones showed up again after the booster (just under 97% CD4, 88% CD8). FACS-sorted repertoires could harbor abundant contaminating bulk-population clonotypes.

V gene TRBV29-1 combines with J gene TRBJ2-7; D is perhaps TRBD2 (5 bases). This TCR was recovered from a man aged 18 to 29 who received the YFV17D yellow fever vaccine. Sequencing was performed on CD8+ T cells not binding an NS4B(214-222) dextramer, sorted from PBMCs, taken roughly 23 days after the first yellow fever vaccination. CDR3 DNA: TGCAGCGTTGAAGATCGGAGCGGAAGAGCCGAGCAGTACTTC. Translated, it gives CSVEDRSGRAEQYF.